Below are 18 T cell receptor beta chains sequenced from a single sample in a study of T-cell memory formation after mild COVID-19. In TCRdb, the 5' RACE reads were re-called with MiXCR into one record per CDR3 protein. The sample records about 150,000 distinct CDR3 sequences, around a third being singletons. Sequencing was carried out using PBMCs or a T cell subset sorted from them (not recorded which). Receptors were obtained from an adult woman who had mild COVID-19 (a few samples of this study predate the infection). Cell type and time point are not known.

This rearrangement joins TRBV5-1 to TRBJ2-2; D gene uncertain. Trimming left V 3 bases short and J 5 bases short, with 8 bases between. The CDR3 runs to 13 residues. Germline CDR1 SGHRS, CDR2 YFSETQ. CDR3 amino acids: CASSYTMTGELFF. CDR3 nucleotide sequence: TGCGCCAGCAGCTACACCATGACCGGGGAGCTGTTTTTT.

The chain employs TRBV24-1 and TRBJ2-5, with TRBD1 matching 9 bases. With 3 bases clipped from V and 6 bases from J, the junction kept 4 bases outside the gene matches. CDR3 length equals 14 residues. Germline loops: CDR1 KGHDR, CDR2 SFDVKD. The CDR3 is CATSDATGGKTQYF. DNA for the CDR3: TGTGCCACCAGTGATGCGACAGGGGGAAAGACCCAGTACTTC.

The chain employs TRBV20-1 and TRBJ1-5; 7 positions match TRBD1. V gave up 3 bases and J gave up 6 bases; unmatched junction bases: 14. The CDR3 sequence is 16 residues long. Germline V gene data show CDR1 as DFQATT and CDR2 as SNEGSKA (reference sequence). CDR3 in DNA: TGCAGTGCTAGCAAAAGGGGGCCCCCAGGGGGTCAGCCCCAGCATTTT. As protein: CSASKRGPPGGQPQHF.

The chain recombines TRBV20-1 with TRBJ1-2, with a weak D call TRBD1 (6 bases). The germline CDR1 and CDR2 sequences are DFQATT and SNEGSKA (reference sequence). The CDR3 totals 13 residues. Trimming shortened V by 4 bases and J by 8 bases, and 17 bases separated the two germline ends. The CDR3 is CSATLPGERGYTF. DNA of the CDR3: TGCAGTGCTACCCTCCCAGGGGAACGGGGCTACACCTTC.

The sample holds a few counts of this clonotype. The rearrangement links TRBV12-3 or TRBV12-4 to TRBJ2-7; unclear D gene. V was shortened by 1 base and J by 3 bases, with 7 bases between the two germline ends. The CDR3 runs 13 residues. The CDR3 reads CASSLGPIYEQYF. In DNA form, the CDR3 reads TGTGCCAGCAGTTTAGGGCCCATCTACGAGCAGTACTTC.

This chain connects TRBV25-1 to TRBJ2-3, with unresolved D. This CDR3 region has 17 residues. V was pared by 3 bases and J by 0 bases, with 16 bases between. Germline CDR1 and CDR2: MGHDK and SYGVNS. The CDR3 DNA reads TGTGCCAGCAGTGATCATCAGACCCCTGCTAGCACAGATACGCAGTATTTT. The encoded protein is CASSDHQTPASTDTQYF.

The J gene is TRBJ2-1, the V gene TRBV18, with 8 bases matching TRBD2. The CDR3 runs 13 residues. V trimming: 3 bases; J trimming: 10 bases; junction bases outside the gene matches: 5. CDR1 and CDR2 from the germline V gene are KGHSH and LQKENI. The CDR3 spells CASSPTGGQEQFF. The CDR3 DNA reads as TGTGCCAGCTCACCCACGGGGGGGCAAGAGCAGTTCTTC.

This sequence joins TRBV5-1 and TRBJ2-7; 7 nucleotides line up with TRBD2. Trimming at V came to 5 bases and at J to 0 bases, leaving 11 bases not matched to a gene. Germline-derived CDR1 and CDR2 are SGHRS and YFSETQ. The CDR3 totals 16 residues. The CDR3 is CASRTELAYYSYEQYF. The CDR3, as DNA: TGCGCCAGCAGGACCGAACTAGCGTATTACTCCTACGAGCAGTACTTC.

The chain couples TRBV2 to TRBJ2-1; D ambiguous. The V gene's germline CDR1 is SNHLY and CDR2 FYNNEI. CDR3 size: 13 residues. Trimming removed 4 bases at V and 7 bases at J, with 11 bases between. The CDR3 loop reads CASSVNLRNEQFF. CDR3 nucleotide sequence: TGTGCCAGCAGTGTCAATCTTAGAAATGAGCAGTTCTTC.

The CDR3 DNA sequence: TGTGCCAGCAGCTCTATCCGGGACAGGGGCTATAATTCACCCCTCCACTTT. This translates into CASSSIRDRGYNSPLHF. J is TRBJ1-6 and V is TRBV7-9; TRBD1 agrees at 10 bases. Germline CDR1 and CDR2: SEHNR and FQNEAQ (reference sequence). V gave up 4 bases and J gave up 3 bases; unmatched junction bases: 6. The CDR3 runs to 17 residues.

This clonotype showed up just a few times. This chain links TRBV5-5 with TRBJ2-1, with D perhaps TRBD1 or TRBD2 (6 bases each). The ends were cut back, 4 bases at V and 10 bases at J, with 15 bases in the middle. This CDR3 has 13 residues. CDR1 SGHKS and CDR2 YYEKEE come from the germline V gene (reference sequence). This chain's CDR3 is CASSPTGAREQFF. The CDR3 DNA follows: TGTGCCAGCAGCCCCACGGGGGCTCGAGAGCAGTTCTTC.

This chain uses TRBV7-9 with TRBJ2-3; 14 positions agree with TRBD2. The CDR3 length is 15 residues. The V segment lost 5 bases and the J segment 6 bases; nucleotides outside the gene matches: 4. CDR1 and CDR2 (germline): SEHNR, FQNEAQ (reference sequence). In nucleotides, the CDR3 is TGTGCCAGCAGCGTGACTAGCGGGGGGGTGGATACGCAGTATTTT. It is translated as CASSVTSGGVDTQYF. Complete variable domain (other parts from reference TRBV7-9 and TRBJ2-3): DTGVSQNPRHKITKRGQNVTFRCDPISEHNRLYWYRQTLGQGPEFLTYFQNEAQLEKSRLLSDRFSAERPKGSFSTLEIQRTEQGDSAMYLCASSVTSGGVDTQYFGPGTRLTVL.

The V and J genes are TRBV5-1 and TRBJ2-1; D is possibly TRBD1 or TRBD2 (5 bases each). Germline loops: CDR1 SGHRS, CDR2 YFSETQ. This CDR3 comprises 13 residues. Trimming cost V 0 bases and J 10 bases, with 11 bases left between them. The CDR3 DNA is TGCGCCAGCAGCTTGGAAAAGAGGGGAGAGCAGTTCTTC. Its translation: CASSLEKRGEQFF.

The chain combines TRBV2 with TRBJ2-2; D is perhaps TRBD2 (6 bases). V dropped 4 bases and J dropped 2 bases, with 11 bases sitting between them. Germline V gene lookup returns CDR1 SNHLY and CDR2 FYNNEI. The CDR3 consists of 15 residues. CDR3: CASSVGGTNTGELFF. The CDR3 coding sequence is TGTGCCAGCAGTGTGGGCGGGACTAACACCGGGGAGCTGTTTTTT.

The chain combines TRBV12-3 or TRBV12-4 with TRBJ2-1; TRBD1 might be the D (5 bases). The CDR3 totals 14 residues. V was cut by 7 bases and J by 4 bases, with 14 bases left in between. The CDR3 bases are TGTGCCAGCAACATAGGACAAATTTACAATGAGCAGTTCTTC. Amino acid sequence: CASNIGQIYNEQFF.

The rearrangement uses TRBV9 and TRBJ2-3; 12 nucleotides agree with TRBD2. V lost 3 bases and J lost 1; bases outside the gene matches: 3. Germline V gene data show CDR1 as SGDLS and CDR2 as YYNGEE. The CDR3 totals 16 residues. CDR3 sequence (DNA): TGTGCCAGCAGCGCCCTAGCGGGGGGGGGCACAGATACGCAGTATTTT. This codes for CASSALAGGGTDTQYF.

This clonotype was counted only a few times. This chain connects TRBV7-9 to TRBJ2-7; the D gene is possibly TRBD1 (5 bases). This CDR3 has 14 residues. Germline V gene lookup returns CDR1 SEHNR and CDR2 FQNEAQ (reference sequence). V gave up 4 bases and J gave up 0 bases, with 10 bases separating them. The CDR3 here is CASSSTGSSYEQYF. The CDR3 DNA reads TGTGCCAGCAGCTCTACAGGAAGCTCCTACGAGCAGTACTTC.

This rearrangement joins TRBV7-9 to TRBJ2-7; D could derive from TRBD1 or TRBD2 (5 bases each). Trimming left V 4 bases short and J 1 base short, with 23 bases between. Looked up from germline, CDR1 is SEHNR and CDR2 is FQNEAQ (reference sequence). This CDR3 comprises 18 residues. The CDR3 protein is CASSSTDQGTDFSYEQYF. The DNA of the CDR3 is TGTGCCAGCAGCTCGACAGATCAAGGGACGGACTTTTCCTACGAGCAGTACTTC.